These 27 T cell receptor beta chains came from one sample sequenced in a study of T cells in Graves' hyperthyroidism and ophthalmopathy. Amplification targeted TCR beta CDR3 regions from RNA transcripts. The TCR CDR3 first-round RT-PCR relied on the HTBI primer set. TCRdb called the multiplex PCR reads again in MiXCR, with one record for every CDR3 protein. The sample has some 400,000 distinct CDR3 sequences, approximately 19% seen once. The sequencing sample was made of blood. These receptors originate from a woman younger than 30 with Graves' hyperthyroidism.

In the case of this clonotype: No conserved phenylalanine or tryptophan ends this CDR3, so it is likely a read error. The chain joins TRBV27 to TRBJ2-7, with 7 positions matching TRBD2. Trimming took 7 bases from V and 9 from J; bases not matched to a gene: 15. The CDR3 is 14 amino acids. Germline CDR1 MNHEY, CDR2 SMNVEV (reference sequence). This CDR3 reads CASTMGGGNGGQYL. The CDR3 region has the DNA TGTGCCAGCACCATGGGGGGGGGAAATGGCGGGCAGTACTTG.

The V gene is TRBV12-3 or TRBV12-4, the J gene TRBJ1-1; no firm D call. The V gene lost 6 bases and the J gene lost 5 bases, with 19 bases spanning the gap. This CDR3 region has 15 residues. The chain's CDR3 is CASSGNGWGWTEAFF. DNA for the CDR3: TGTGCCAGCAGCGGGAACGGTTGGGGATGGACTGAAGCTTTCTTT.

This clonotype was counted at least ten times. This chain uses TRBV5-1 with TRBJ1-2, with D uncertain. Germline V gene data show CDR1 as SGHRS and CDR2 as YFSETQ. CDR3 size: 13 residues. V gave up 0 bases and J gave up 8 bases, with 11 bases separating them. CDR3 coding DNA: TGCGCCAGCAGCTTGGCCCTGTCGGGCGGCTACACCTTC. It is translated as CASSLALSGGYTF.

The chain uses TRBV7-2 and TRBJ2-5; D is unclear. Germline V gene sequence: CDR1 SGHTA, CDR2 FQGNSA. There are 15 residues in the CDR3. V shed 4 bases and J shed 2 bases, with 14 bases lying between them. The DNA of the CDR3 is TGTGCCAGCAGCTGGGGATCCGGCCGTCAAGAGACCCAGTACTTC. Protein product: CASSWGSGRQETQYF. Looking up the rest from reference TRBV7-2 and TRBJ2-5 gives the full variable domain: GAGVSQSPSNKVTEKGKDVELRCDPISGHTALYWYRQSLGQGLEFLIYFQGNSAPDKSGLPSDRFSAERTGGSVSTLTIQRTQQEDSAVYLCASSWGSGRQETQYFGPGTRLLVL.

This clonotype was observed many times. The V and J genes are TRBV11-1 and TRBJ2-7; D remains unclear. CDR1 and CDR2 (germline): SGHAT, FQDESV (reference sequence). Trimming removed 5 bases from V and 0 bases from J, with 17 bases in between. The CDR3 runs 16 residues. The CDR3 DNA reads TGTGCCAGCAGCCCGGTGGGCCAGAAGAGCTCCTACGAGCAGTACTTC. This translates into CASSPVGQKSSYEQYF. The whole variable domain, filled in from reference TRBV11-1 and TRBJ2-7, reads EAEVAQSPRYKITEKSQAVAFWCDPISGHATLYWYRQILGQGPELLVQFQDESVVDDSQLPKDRFSAERLKGVDSTLKIQPAELGDSAMYLCASSPVGQKSSYEQYFGPGTRLTVT.

This clonotype was counted at least ten times. The chain joins TRBV5-1 to TRBJ1-2; 10 nucleotides agree with TRBD1. CDR1 and CDR2 from the germline V gene are SGHRS and YFSETQ. The junction had 11 bases not matched to a gene; V was cut back by 4 bases and J by 11 bases. The CDR3 loop spans 14 amino acids. CDR3 nucleotides: TGCGCCAGCAGCCCAGGATCGGACAGGGGGTTTTACACCTTC. It encodes CASSPGSDRGFYTF.

This clonotype was observed many times. The chain employs TRBV9 and TRBJ2-5, with D perhaps matching TRBD2 (6 bases). Germline values: CDR1 SGDLS, CDR2 YYNGEE. CDR3 length: 13 residues. The ends were cut back, 3 bases at V and 4 bases at J, with 10 bases in the middle. Here the CDR3 reads CASSEGRGETQYF. DNA for the CDR3: TGTGCCAGCAGCGAGGGGCGGGGAGAGACCCAGTACTTC.

This clonotype was counted ten times or more. The chain recombines TRBV13 with TRBJ1-1; D possibly corresponds to TRBD1 (6 bases). In germline, CDR1 is PRHDT, CDR2 FYEKMQ (reference sequence). The CDR3 runs to 14 residues. Trimming stripped 4 bases from V and 4 bases from J, with 13 bases between. CDR3 sequence (DNA): TGTGCCAGCAGCTCCTCGGAAGGGGGCACTGAAGCTTTCTTT. Amino acids: CASSSSEGGTEAFF.

Ten or more counts support this clonotype. This chain links TRBV10-3 with TRBJ1-2; 9 bases agree with TRBD1. This CDR3 spans 12 amino acids. Trimming cost V 6 bases and J 4 bases; bases outside gene matches: 0. From germline, CDR1 is ENHRY and CDR2 SYGVKD. The CDR3 region is CAIRDRGYGYTF. The CDR3 bases are TGTGCCATCAGGGACAGGGGCTATGGCTACACCTTC.

This clonotype was detected many times. This sequence joins TRBV10-3 and TRBJ2-7; 9 bases are shared with TRBD1. V lost 0 bases to trimming and J lost 4 bases; unmatched junction nucleotides: 10. CDR1 ENHRY and CDR2 SYGVKD come from the germline V gene. This CDR3 spans 17 amino acids. The CDR3 bases are TGTGCCATCAGTGAGTCGACGTGGGACAGGGAAAAATACGAGCAGTACTTC. Its translation: CAISESTWDREKYEQYF.

This clonotype was detected ten times or more. The chain couples TRBV7-2 to TRBJ1-1, with D unresolved. The CDR3 has 15 amino acids. Per germline, CDR1 SGHTA and CDR2 FQGNSA. The ends were cut back, 5 bases at V and 1 base at J, with 14 bases in the middle. The DNA for the CDR3 is TGTGCCAGCAGCCCCCGTAGGCGAGGGAACACTGAAGCTTTCTTT. Translating gives CASSPRRRGNTEAFF.

This clonotype was counted many times. The chain has TRBV18 and TRBJ2-5; 8 nucleotides agree with TRBD1. Losses at the gene ends were 2 bases for V and 1 base for J; bases not matched to a gene: 6. CDR1 is KGHSH and CDR2 is LQKENI in the germline V gene. The CDR3 runs to 16 residues. CDR3 amino acids: CASSPLQGDFQETQYF. The CDR3, as DNA: TGTGCCAGCTCACCATTACAGGGGGACTTCCAAGAGACCCAGTACTTC.

This clonotype has only a few counts. The J gene is TRBJ1-6, the V gene TRBV5-1, with 7 bases fitting TRBD1. The CDR3 runs to 16 residues. The ends lost 4 bases at V and 7 bases at J; junction bases unmatched: 11. The V gene's germline CDR1 is SGHRS and CDR2 YFSETQ. CDR3 loop: CASSRADGTANSPLHF. The CDR3 DNA is TGCGCCAGCAGCCGGGCGGACGGGACAGCGAATTCACCCCTCCACTTT.

This clonotype was seen repeatedly, ten times or more. V and J are TRBV20-1 and TRBJ2-7; no firm D call. The CDR3 has 14 amino acids. Trimming removed 3 bases at V and 1 base at J, with 13 bases between. CDR1 and CDR2 from the germline V gene are DFQATT and SNEGSKA (reference sequence). CDR3 amino acids: CSARNVVSSYEQYF. The CDR3 DNA follows: TGCAGTGCTAGGAACGTGGTTAGTTCCTACGAGCAGTACTTC.

This clonotype was counted at least ten times. The chain combines TRBV29-1 with TRBJ1-2; D is unresolved. V was cut by 7 bases and J by 8 bases, with 14 bases left in between. The CDR3 spans 11 residues. CDR1 is SQVTM and CDR2 is ANQGSEA in the germline V gene. This CDR3 is CSATSGSGYTF. The CDR3 DNA is TGCAGCGCCACGTCGGGGAGCGGCTACACCTTC.

The J gene is TRBJ1-2, the V gene TRBV7-2; possibly TRBD1 for D (5 bases). This CDR3 comprises 11 residues. V gave up 10 bases and J gave up 8 bases, with 14 bases separating them. Germline V gene sequence: CDR1 SGHTA, CDR2 FQGNSA. The CDR3 DNA reads as TGTGCCACCCCGACGGGACGCGGCTACACCTTC. It yields the protein CATPTGRGYTF.

In this sample, this clonotype turned up many times. This chain connects TRBV2 to TRBJ1-1; D remains ambiguous. V lost 10 bases, J lost 2 bases, and 11 bases lay in between. The germline gives CDR1 SNHLY, CDR2 FYNNEI. The CDR3 runs 12 residues. CDR3 residues: CANWAANTEAFF. Here the CDR3 DNA reads TGTGCCAACTGGGCGGCTAACACTGAAGCTTTCTTT.

This clonotype showed up many times. The chain combines TRBV28 with TRBJ2-5, with 9 bases that match TRBD1. Germline CDR1 and CDR2: MDHEN and SYDVKM. Losses at the gene ends were 5 bases for V and 5 bases for J; bases not matched to a gene: 12. CDR3 length: 16 amino acids. CDR3: CASSDRRDRVRETQYF. The CDR3 nucleotides read TGTGCCAGCAGTGACCGCCGGGACAGGGTACGGGAGACCCAGTACTTC. Full variable domain (outside the CDR3, taken from reference TRBV28 and TRBJ2-5): DVKVTQSSRYLVKRTGEKVFLECVQDMDHENMFWYRQDPGLGLRLIYFSYDVKMKEKGDIPEGYSVSREKKERFSLILESASTNQTSMYLCASSDRRDRVRETQYFGPGTRLLVL.

This clonotype was seen ten or more times. This may stem from a read error, because a much larger clone lies one nucleotide away. The rearrangement links TRBV12-3 or TRBV12-4 to TRBJ1-1; D uncertain. This CDR3 spans 12 amino acids. Trimming took 2 bases from V and 6 from J, leaving 7 bases between them. The CDR3 DNA reads as TGTGCCAGCAGTTTACGTAGCGCTGAAGCTTTCTTT. Its translation: CASSLRSAEAFF.

The CDR3 nucleotides read TGTGCCACCAGCAGAGATCGTTTGGGGAACACTGAAGCTTTCTTT. It specifies CATSRDRLGNTEAFF. This chain joins TRBV15 and TRBJ1-1, with D hard to call. The CDR3 contains 15 residues. Germline values: CDR1 LNHNV, CDR2 YYDKDF (reference sequence). V was shortened by 0 bases and J by 1 base, with 9 bases between the two germline ends.

This clonotype was counted many times. The chain has TRBV11-2 and TRBJ1-1; no definite D call. Germline CDR1 reads SGHAT; CDR2 reads FQNNGV. V lost 1 base, J lost 10 bases, and 16 bases lay in between. The CDR3 runs to 14 residues. The CDR3 loop is CASSLGAVETGAFF. CDR3 sequence (DNA): TGTGCCAGCAGCTTAGGGGCGGTGGAGACGGGAGCTTTCTTT.

This clonotype was counted many times. The J gene is TRBJ2-3, the V gene TRBV6-1; 11 nucleotides line up with TRBD2. The CDR3 is made up of 16 amino acids. With 3 bases clipped from V and 5 bases from J, the junction kept 7 bases outside the gene matches. Germline-derived CDR1 and CDR2 are MNHNS and SASEGT. CDR3 loop: CASSEVAGGVLDTQYF. CDR3 nucleotides: TGTGCCAGCAGTGAGGTAGCGGGGGGGGTCCTAGATACGCAGTATTTT.

In this sample, this clonotype turned up many times. The J gene is TRBJ1-1, the V gene TRBV10-3; D remains ambiguous. The V and J ends lost 3 bases and 1 base respectively, with 6 bases between them. CDR1 ENHRY and CDR2 SYGVKD come from the germline V gene. The CDR3 covers 13 residues. The DNA of the CDR3 is TGTGCCATCAGTGATGACAAGAACACTGAAGCTTTCTTT. Translating gives CAISDDKNTEAFF.

CDR3 loop: CASRRRERYEQYF. The CDR3 DNA reads as TGTGCCAGCAGACGCAGGGAACGATACGAGCAGTACTTC. The chain couples TRBV6-1 to TRBJ2-7; possibly TRBD1 for D (5 bases). Germline V gene sequence: CDR1 MNHNS, CDR2 SASEGT. V was clipped by 6 bases and J by 4 bases, with 13 bases between them. The CDR3 is 13 amino acids.

This clonotype was seen a few times. This chain links TRBV20-1 with TRBJ1-5; D gene uncertain. The ends were cut back, 1 base at V and 0 bases at J, with 7 bases in the middle. There are 14 residues in the CDR3. In germline, CDR1 is DFQATT, CDR2 SNEGSKA (reference sequence). CDR3 sequence: CSARGVYSNQPQHF. CDR3 in DNA: TGCAGTGCTAGAGGCGTTTATAGCAATCAGCCCCAGCATTTT.

V is TRBV28 and J is TRBJ1-1, with D tentatively TRBD1 (5 bases). V was pared by 4 bases and J by 11 bases, with 14 bases between. CDR3 length: 12 residues. Germline V gene lookup returns CDR1 MDHEN and CDR2 SYDVKM. The CDR3 DNA sequence: TGTGCCAGCAGTTACCGGGGGGGTCGGGCTTTCTTT. Translating it yields CASSYRGGRAFF.

This clonotype came up many times. J is TRBJ1-5 and V is TRBV29-1; 9 bases are shared with TRBD1. Germline values: CDR1 SQVTM, CDR2 ANQGSEA. CDR3 size: 13 residues. The V segment lost 5 bases and the J segment 7 bases; nucleotides outside the gene matches: 6. The CDR3: CSVRRDRDQPQHF. CDR3 DNA: TGCAGCGTTCGGCGGGACAGGGACCAGCCCCAGCATTTT.